The 10 T cell receptor beta chains presented below share a single source sample, sequenced in a study of memory CD4+ T cells and cytomegalovirus serostatus (dated by TCRdb to between 2018 and 2020). A FACSAria II was used to sort memory CD4+ T cells, defined as single viable CD3+CD4+CD8-CD45RO+ cells. The library was built by means of the immunoSEQ multiplex PCR assay. The immuneACCESS repertoire file appears here via TCRdb, limited to in-frame rearrangements. These files lack a portion of the clones; in checked studies, under half of the deficit traces to unresolved V genes, and the cause of the others is not known. This sample has tens of thousands of clones in its table, and about 73% of those were observed once. 0.67% of the sample is taken by the ten largest. Sequencing input: memory CD4+ T cells from blood. The receptors stem from an adult in good health and CMV-seronegative.

V usage is TRBV19 and J usage is TRBJ2-6; D is unclear. This CDR3 has 14 residues. Between the trimmed V and J ends, which lost 3 bases and 8 bases, there was a span of 11 bases. Germline-derived CDR1 and CDR2 are LNHDA and SQIVND (reference sequence). Here the CDR3 DNA reads TGTGCCAGTAGTATTCTCGCTAGTACCAACGTCCTGACTTTC. Its translation is CASSILASTNVLTF.

The chain is built from TRBV5-1 and TRBJ1-5; 10 bases agree with TRBD1. The CDR3 is 15 residues long. Germline CDR1 SGHRS, CDR2 YFSETQ. The V and J ends lost 0 bases and 5 bases, in that order; junction bases with no gene match: 2. The CDR3 DNA follows: TGCGCCAGCAGCTTGGGCGGGACAGGGGATCAGCCCCAGCATTTT. Translating it yields CASSLGGTGDQPQHF.

The CDR3 DNA follows: TGTGCCAGCAGTTCCCTGGGACTAGCGGGAGGTACCTCCTACGAGCAGTACTTC. It translates to CASSSLGLAGGTSYEQYF. The V and J genes are TRBV28 and TRBJ2-7, with TRBD2 identical over 15 bases. The length of the CDR3 is 18 residues. Losses at the gene ends were 4 bases for V and 0 bases for J; bases not matched to a gene: 7. Per germline, CDR1 MDHEN and CDR2 SYDVKM.

The rearrangement uses TRBV20-1 and TRBJ2-5, with D unclear. V lost 3 bases and J 5 bases, leaving 7 bases between the germline ends. The CDR3 has 11 residues. In germline, CDR1 is DFQATT, CDR2 SNEGSKA (reference sequence). The CDR3 DNA sequence: TGCAGTGCTAGCTTGGAGGAGACCCAGTACTTC. Its protein is CSASLEETQYF.

The J gene is TRBJ2-7, the V gene TRBV30; D not certain. The CDR3 has 12 amino acids. From germline, CDR1 is GTSNPN and CDR2 SVGIG (reference sequence). V gave up 1 base and J gave up 3 bases, with 7 bases separating them. The CDR3 loop reads CAWSDKIYEQYF. CDR3 bases: TGTGCCTGGAGTGATAAGATCTACGAGCAGTACTTC.

The rearrangement uses TRBV19 and TRBJ2-2; 8 nucleotides line up with TRBD2. Trimming removed 7 bases from V and 4 bases from J; junction bases left unmatched: 5. Germline-derived CDR1 and CDR2 are LNHDA and SQIVND (reference sequence). This CDR3 contains 14 residues. The DNA of the CDR3 is TGTGCCAGTACCTACCGGGGGGGCACCGGGGAGCTGTTTTTT. Translated: CASTYRGGTGELFF.

This clone was detected only a few times. This chain uses TRBV2 with TRBJ2-1; 7 bases map to TRBD2. The trim removed 4 bases at V and 6 bases at J, leaving 6 bases unmatched. CDR1 is SNHLY, CDR2 FYNNEI, per germline. The CDR3 extends over 14 amino acids. In nucleotides, the CDR3 is TGTGCCAGCAGTGTGACTCGCGGGAGCAATGAGCAGTTCTTC. This encodes CASSVTRGSNEQFF.

The V and J genes are TRBV14 and TRBJ2-5; 12 bases agree with TRBD1. Germline CDR1 reads SGHDN; CDR2 reads FVKESK. Trimming took 3 bases from V and 0 from J; bases not matched to a gene: 2. CDR3 length: 16 residues. The CDR3 spells CASSQRDRGHQETQYF. The CDR3 DNA reads as TGTGCCAGCAGCCAGAGGGACAGGGGGCACCAAGAGACCCAGTACTTC.

The chain is built from TRBV9 and TRBJ2-7, with D unclear. Deletions cut 1 base from V and 7 bases from J, with 3 bases between. Per germline, CDR1 SGDLS and CDR2 YYNGEE. There are 10 residues in the CDR3. CDR3 sequence: CASSVLEQYF. In nucleotides, the CDR3 is TGTGCCAGCAGCGTACTAGAGCAGTACTTC.

This clone was seen only a few times. CDR3 amino acids: CASSLGRGKSYEQYF. DNA of the CDR3: TGCGCCAGCAGCTTGGGCCGGGGTAAGTCCTACGAGCAGTACTTC. The chain links TRBV5-1 to TRBJ2-7; possible D gene TRBD2, 5 bases. The CDR3 spans 15 residues. Deletions cut 0 bases from V and 1 base from J, with 11 bases between. Germline CDR1 reads SGHRS; CDR2 reads YFSETQ.